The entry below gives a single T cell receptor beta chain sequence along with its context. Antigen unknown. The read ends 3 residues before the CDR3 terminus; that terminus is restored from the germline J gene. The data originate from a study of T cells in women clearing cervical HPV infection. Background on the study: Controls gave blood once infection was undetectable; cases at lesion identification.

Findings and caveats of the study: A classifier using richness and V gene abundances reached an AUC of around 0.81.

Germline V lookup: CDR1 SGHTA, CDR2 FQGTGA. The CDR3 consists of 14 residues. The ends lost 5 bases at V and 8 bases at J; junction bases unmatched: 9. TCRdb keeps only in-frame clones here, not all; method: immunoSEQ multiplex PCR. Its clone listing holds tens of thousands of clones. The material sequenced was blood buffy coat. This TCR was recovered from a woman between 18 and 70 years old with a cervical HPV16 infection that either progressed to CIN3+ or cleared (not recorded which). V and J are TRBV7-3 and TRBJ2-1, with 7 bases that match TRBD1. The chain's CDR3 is CASSQEQGSYEQFF. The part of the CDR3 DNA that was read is TGTGCCAGCAGCCAAGAACAGGGGAGCTATGAG.